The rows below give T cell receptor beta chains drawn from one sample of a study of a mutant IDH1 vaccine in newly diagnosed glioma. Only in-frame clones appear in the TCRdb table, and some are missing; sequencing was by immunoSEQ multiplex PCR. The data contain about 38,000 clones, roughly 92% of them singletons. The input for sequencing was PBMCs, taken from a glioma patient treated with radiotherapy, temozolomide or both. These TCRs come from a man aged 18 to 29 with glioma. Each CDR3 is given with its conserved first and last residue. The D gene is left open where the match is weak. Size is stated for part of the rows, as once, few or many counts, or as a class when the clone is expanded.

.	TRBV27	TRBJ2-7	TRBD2	CASSYGEGYEQYF	TGTGCCAGCAGCTACGGGGAGGGATACGAGCAGTACTTC
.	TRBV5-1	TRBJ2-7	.	CASSLAGGPSYEQYF	TGCGCCAGCAGCTTGGCCGGCGGGCCCTCCTACGAGCAGTACTTC
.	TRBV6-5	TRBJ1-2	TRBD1	CASRGRDRGYGYTF	TGTGCCAGCAGGGGCAGGGACAGGGGTTATGGCTACACCTTC
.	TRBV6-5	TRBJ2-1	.	CATAVGNEQFF	TGTGCCACCGCCGTTGGCAATGAGCAGTTCTTC
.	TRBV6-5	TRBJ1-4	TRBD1	CASRPTGGANEKLFF	TGTGCCAGCAGGCCTACAGGGGGTGCTAATGAAAAACTGTTTTTT
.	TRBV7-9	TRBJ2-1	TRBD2	CASSSRTSGRYNEQFF	TGTGCCAGCAGCTCCCGGACTAGCGGGAGGTACAATGAGCAGTTCTTC
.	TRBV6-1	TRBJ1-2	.	CASSEGRRSNYGYTF	TGTGCCAGCAGTGAGGGTCGACGCTCTAACTATGGCTACACCTTC
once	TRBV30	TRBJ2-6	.	CAWSVRSGANVLTF	TGTGCCTGGAGTGTACGCTCTGGGGCCAACGTCCTGACTTTC
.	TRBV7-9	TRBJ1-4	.	CASSTLQGTNEKLFF	TGTGCCAGCAGCACGCTACAGGGAACTAATGAAAAACTGTTTTTT
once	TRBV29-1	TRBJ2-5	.	CSVGETQYF	TGCAGCGTTGGAGAGACCCAGTACTTC
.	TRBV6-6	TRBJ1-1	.	CASSKEGLTEAFF	TGTGCCAGCAGTAAGGAGGGCCTCACTGAAGCTTTCTTT
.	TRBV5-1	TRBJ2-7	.	CASSLASEYEQYF	TGCGCCAGCAGCTTGGCCTCAGAGTACGAGCAGTACTTC
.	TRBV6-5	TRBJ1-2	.	CASSSIGTGRIGYTF	TGTGCCAGCAGTTCAATAGGAACGGGACGTATTGGCTACACCTTC
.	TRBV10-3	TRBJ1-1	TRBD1	CAISGQGMEDTEAFF	TGTGCCATCAGCGGACAGGGGATGGAGGACACTGAAGCTTTCTTT
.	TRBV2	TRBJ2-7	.	CASSYRDGIYEQYF	TGTGCCAGCAGTTACCGGGACGGAATCTACGAGCAGTACTTC
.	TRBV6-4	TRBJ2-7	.	CASSAYEQYF	TGTGCCAGCAGTGCCTACGAGCAGTACTTC
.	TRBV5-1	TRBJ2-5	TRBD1	CASSWTGGETRETQYF	TGCGCCAGCAGCTGGACAGGGGGCGAAACGCGAGAGACCCAGTACTTC
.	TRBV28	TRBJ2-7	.	CASRTIGGYEQYF	TGTGCCAGCAGGACCATCGGGGGCTACGAGCAGTACTTC
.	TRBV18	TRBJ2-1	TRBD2	CASSPRTSGTYNEQFF	TGTGCCAGCTCACCGCGGACTAGCGGGACTTACAATGAGCAGTTCTTC
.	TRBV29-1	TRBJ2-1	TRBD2	CSVVRRSSGFYNEQFF	TGCAGCGTTGTACGCCGGTCTAGCGGGTTTTACAATGAGCAGTTCTTC
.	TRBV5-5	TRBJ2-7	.	CASSLAAERPYEQYF	TGTGCCAGCAGCTTGGCGGCGGAACGACCTTACGAGCAGTACTTC
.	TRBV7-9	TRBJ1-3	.	CASSLAPSPGNTIYF	TGTGCCAGCAGCTTAGCACCCAGCCCTGGAAACACCATATATTTT
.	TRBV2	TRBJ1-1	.	CASARDPNTEAFF	TGTGCCAGCGCCCGGGACCCGAACACTGAAGCTTTCTTT
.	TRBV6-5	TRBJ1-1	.	CASSYKRFTEAFF	TGTGCCAGCAGTTACAAACGGTTCACTGAAGCTTTCTTT
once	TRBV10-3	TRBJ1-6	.	CAISESGNSPLHF	TGTGCCATCAGTGAGTCTGGGAATTCACCCCTCCACTTT
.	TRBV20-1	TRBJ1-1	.	CSAGEAFF	TGCAGTGCAGGGGAGGCTTTCTTT